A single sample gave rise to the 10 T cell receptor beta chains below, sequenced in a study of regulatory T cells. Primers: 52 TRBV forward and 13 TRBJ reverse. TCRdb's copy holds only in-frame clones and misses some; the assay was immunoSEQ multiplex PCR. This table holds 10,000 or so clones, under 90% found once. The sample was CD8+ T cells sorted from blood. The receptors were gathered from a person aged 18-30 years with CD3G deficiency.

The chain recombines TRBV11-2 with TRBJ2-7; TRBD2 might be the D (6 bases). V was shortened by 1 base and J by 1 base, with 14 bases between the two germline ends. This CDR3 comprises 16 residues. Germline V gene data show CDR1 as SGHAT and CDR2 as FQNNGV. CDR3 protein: CASSLGPWGDSYEQYF. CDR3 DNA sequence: TGTGCCAGCAGCTTAGGCCCCTGGGGGGATTCCTACGAGCAGTACTTC.

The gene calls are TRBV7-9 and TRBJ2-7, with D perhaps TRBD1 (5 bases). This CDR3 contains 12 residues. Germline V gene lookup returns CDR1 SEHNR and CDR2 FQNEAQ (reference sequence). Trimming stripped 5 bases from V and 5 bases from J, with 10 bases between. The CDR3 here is CASSQGGHEQYF. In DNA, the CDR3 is TGTGCCAGCAGCCAGGGTGGACACGAGCAGTACTTC.

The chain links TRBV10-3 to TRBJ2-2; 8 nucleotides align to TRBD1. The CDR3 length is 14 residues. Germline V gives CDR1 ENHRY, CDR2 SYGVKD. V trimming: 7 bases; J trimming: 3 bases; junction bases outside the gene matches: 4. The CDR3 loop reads CAIKATGDTGELFF. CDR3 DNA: TGTGCCATCAAGGCGACAGGGGACACCGGGGAGCTGTTTTTT.

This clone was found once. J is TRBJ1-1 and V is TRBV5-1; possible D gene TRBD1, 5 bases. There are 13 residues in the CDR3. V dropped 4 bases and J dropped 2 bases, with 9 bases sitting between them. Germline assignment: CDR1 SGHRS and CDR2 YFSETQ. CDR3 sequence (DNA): TGCGCCAGCAGCGTGGACACTAACACTGAAGCTTTCTTT. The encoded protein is CASSVDTNTEAFF.

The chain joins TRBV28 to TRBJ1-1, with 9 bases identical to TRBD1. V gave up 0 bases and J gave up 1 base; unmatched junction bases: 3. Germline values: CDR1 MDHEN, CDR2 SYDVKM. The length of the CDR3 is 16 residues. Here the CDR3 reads CASSLWWGQGNTEAFF. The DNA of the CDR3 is TGTGCCAGCAGTTTATGGTGGGGACAGGGGAACACTGAAGCTTTCTTT.

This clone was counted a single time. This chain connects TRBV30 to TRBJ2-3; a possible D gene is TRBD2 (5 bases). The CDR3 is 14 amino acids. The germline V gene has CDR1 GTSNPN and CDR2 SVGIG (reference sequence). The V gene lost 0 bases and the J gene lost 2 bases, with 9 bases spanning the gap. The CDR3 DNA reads TGTGCCTGGAGTGTCGGAGCGGTCACAGATACGCAGTATTTT. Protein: CAWSVGAVTDTQYF.

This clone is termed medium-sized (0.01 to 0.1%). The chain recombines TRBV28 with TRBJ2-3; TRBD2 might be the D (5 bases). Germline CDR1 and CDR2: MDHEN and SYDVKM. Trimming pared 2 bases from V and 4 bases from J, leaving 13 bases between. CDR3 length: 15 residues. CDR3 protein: CASSLEVGVADTQYF. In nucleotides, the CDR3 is TGTGCCAGCAGTTTAGAGGTGGGAGTGGCAGATACGCAGTATTTT.

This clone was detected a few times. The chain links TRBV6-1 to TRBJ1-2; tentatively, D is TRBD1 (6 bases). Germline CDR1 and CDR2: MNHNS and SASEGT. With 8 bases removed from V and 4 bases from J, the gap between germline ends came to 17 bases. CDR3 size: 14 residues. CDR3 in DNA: TGTGCCAGCGGCGGGTCAGGGGAGGGCTATGGCTACACCTTC. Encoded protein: CASGGSGEGYGYTF.

CDR3 in amino acids: CASSSRTVPDTQYF. CDR3 in DNA: TGTGCCAGCAGCTCCCGGACAGTACCAGATACGCAGTATTTT. The chain employs TRBV7-9 and TRBJ2-3; D is perhaps TRBD1 (6 bases). The CDR3 spans 14 residues. The germline V gene has CDR1 SEHNR and CDR2 FQNEAQ (reference sequence). Trimming pared 4 bases from V and 4 bases from J, leaving 12 bases between.

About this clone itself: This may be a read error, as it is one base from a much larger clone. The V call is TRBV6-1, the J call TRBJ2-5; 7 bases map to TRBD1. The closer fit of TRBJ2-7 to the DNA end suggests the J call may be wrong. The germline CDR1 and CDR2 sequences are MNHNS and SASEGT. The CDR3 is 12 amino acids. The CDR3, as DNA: TGTGCCGGCAGCGACAGGGTTGGCGAGCAGTACTTC. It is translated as CAGSDRVGEQYF.